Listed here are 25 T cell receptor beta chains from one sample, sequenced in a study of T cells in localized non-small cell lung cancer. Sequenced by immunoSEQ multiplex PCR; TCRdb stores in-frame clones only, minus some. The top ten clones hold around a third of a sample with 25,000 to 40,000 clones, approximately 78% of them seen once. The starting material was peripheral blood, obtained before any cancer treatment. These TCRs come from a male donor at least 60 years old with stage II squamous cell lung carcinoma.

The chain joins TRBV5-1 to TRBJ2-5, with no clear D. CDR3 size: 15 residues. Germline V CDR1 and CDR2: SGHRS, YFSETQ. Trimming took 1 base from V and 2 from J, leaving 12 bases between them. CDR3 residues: CASSLSLLDQETQYF. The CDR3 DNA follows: TGCGCCAGCAGCTTGAGTTTGCTAGATCAAGAGACCCAGTACTTC. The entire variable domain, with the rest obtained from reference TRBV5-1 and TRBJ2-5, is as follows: KAGVTQTPRYLIKTRGQQVTLSCSPISGHRSVSWYQQTPGQGLQFLFEYFSETQRNKGNFPGRFSGRQFSNSRSEMNVSTLELGDSALYLCASSLSLLDQETQYFGPGTRLLVL.

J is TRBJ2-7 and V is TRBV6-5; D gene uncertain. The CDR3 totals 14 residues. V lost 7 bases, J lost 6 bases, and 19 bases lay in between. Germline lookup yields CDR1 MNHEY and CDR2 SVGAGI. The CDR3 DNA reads TGTGCCAGCATGATGGACCCAAGTCACGGCGAGCAGTACTTC. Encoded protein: CASMMDPSHGEQYF.

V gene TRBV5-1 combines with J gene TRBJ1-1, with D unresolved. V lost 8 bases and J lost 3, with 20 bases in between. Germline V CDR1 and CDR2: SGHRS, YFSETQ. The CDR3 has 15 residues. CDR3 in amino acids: CASREGGWFDTEAFF. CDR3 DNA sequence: TGCGCCAGTCGCGAAGGAGGGTGGTTCGACACTGAAGCTTTCTTT.

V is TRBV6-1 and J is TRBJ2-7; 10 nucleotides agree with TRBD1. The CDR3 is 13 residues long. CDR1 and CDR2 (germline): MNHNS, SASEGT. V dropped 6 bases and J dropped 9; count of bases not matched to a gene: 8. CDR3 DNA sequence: TGTGCCAGCAGCTTGGACAGGGGGTCTGGGCAGTACTTC. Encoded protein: CASSLDRGSGQYF.

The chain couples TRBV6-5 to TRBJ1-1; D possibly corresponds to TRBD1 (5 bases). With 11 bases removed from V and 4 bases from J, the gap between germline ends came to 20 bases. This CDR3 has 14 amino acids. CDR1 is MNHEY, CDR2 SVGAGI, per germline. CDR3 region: CAAGRNIRITEAFF. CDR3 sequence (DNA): TGTGCCGCAGGGCGCAACATTCGGATCACTGAAGCTTTCTTT.

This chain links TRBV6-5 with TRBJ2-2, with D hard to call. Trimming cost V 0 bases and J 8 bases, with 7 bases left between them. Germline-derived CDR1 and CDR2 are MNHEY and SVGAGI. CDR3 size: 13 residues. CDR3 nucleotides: TGTGCCAGCAGTTACTCGGGTGGAGGGGAGCTGTTTTTT. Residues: CASSYSGGGELFF.

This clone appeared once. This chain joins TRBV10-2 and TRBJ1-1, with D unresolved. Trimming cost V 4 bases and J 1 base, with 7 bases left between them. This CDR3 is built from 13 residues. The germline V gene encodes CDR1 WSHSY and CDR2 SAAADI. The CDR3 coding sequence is TGCGCCAGCAGTGTTTCCCCGAACACTGAAGCTTTCTTT. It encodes CASSVSPNTEAFF.

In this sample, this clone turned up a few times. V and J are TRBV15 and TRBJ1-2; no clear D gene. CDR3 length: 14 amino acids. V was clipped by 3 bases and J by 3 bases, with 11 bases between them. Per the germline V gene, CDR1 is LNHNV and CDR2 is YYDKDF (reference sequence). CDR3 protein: CATSSSGRDYGYTF. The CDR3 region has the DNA TGTGCCACCAGCAGTTCGGGCCGGGACTATGGCTACACCTTC.

CDR3 in amino acids: CASSPLSSGGSYEQYF. The CDR3 region has the DNA TGTGCCAGCAGTCCACTATCTAGCGGGGGATCTTACGAGCAGTACTTC. The V gene is TRBV27, the J gene TRBJ2-7, with 10 nucleotides matching TRBD2. The CDR3 spans 16 residues. V dropped 5 bases and J dropped 4; count of bases not matched to a gene: 11. Per the germline V gene, CDR1 is MNHEY and CDR2 is SMNVEV (reference sequence).

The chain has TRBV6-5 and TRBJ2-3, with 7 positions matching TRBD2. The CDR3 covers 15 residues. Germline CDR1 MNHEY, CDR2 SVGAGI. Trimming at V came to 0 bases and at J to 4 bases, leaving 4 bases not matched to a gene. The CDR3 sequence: CASSYSAGAADTQYF. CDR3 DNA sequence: TGTGCCAGCAGTTACTCGGCGGGAGCGGCAGATACGCAGTATTTT.

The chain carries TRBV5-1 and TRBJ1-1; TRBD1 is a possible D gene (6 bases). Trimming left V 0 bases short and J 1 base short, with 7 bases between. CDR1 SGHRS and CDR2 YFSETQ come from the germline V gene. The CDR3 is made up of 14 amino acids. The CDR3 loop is CASSLEGGNTEAFF. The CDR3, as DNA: TGCGCCAGCAGCTTGGAAGGGGGGAACACTGAAGCTTTCTTT.

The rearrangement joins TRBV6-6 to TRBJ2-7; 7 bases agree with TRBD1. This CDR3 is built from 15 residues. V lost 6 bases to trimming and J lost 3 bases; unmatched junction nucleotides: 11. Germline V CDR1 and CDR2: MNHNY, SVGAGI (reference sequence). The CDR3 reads CASSNGGGQSYEQYF. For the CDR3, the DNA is TGTGCCAGCAGCAACGGTGGGGGACAGAGCTACGAGCAGTACTTC.

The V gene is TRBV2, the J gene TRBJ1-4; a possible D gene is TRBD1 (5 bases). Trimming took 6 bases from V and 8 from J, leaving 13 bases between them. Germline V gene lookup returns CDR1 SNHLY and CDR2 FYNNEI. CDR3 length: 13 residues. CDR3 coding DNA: TGTGCCAGCAGAGAAACGGGGGAGGAAAAACTGTTTTTT. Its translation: CASRETGEEKLFF.

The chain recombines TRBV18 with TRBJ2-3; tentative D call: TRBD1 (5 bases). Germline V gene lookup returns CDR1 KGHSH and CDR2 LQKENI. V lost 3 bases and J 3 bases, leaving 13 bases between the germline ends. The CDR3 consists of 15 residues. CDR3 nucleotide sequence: TGTGCCAGCTCACCGGGGCAGGTCGGTACAGATACGCAGTATTTT. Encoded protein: CASSPGQVGTDTQYF.

CDR3 region: CASSSGASWGTEAFF. The CDR3 DNA sequence: TGTGCCAGCAGCTCCGGGGCGTCTTGGGGCACTGAAGCTTTCTTT. The V call is TRBV13, the J call TRBJ1-1; D may be TRBD1 (5 bases). This CDR3 contains 15 residues. CDR1 and CDR2 from the germline V gene are PRHDT and FYEKMQ (reference sequence). V was clipped by 4 bases and J by 4 bases, with 16 bases between them. Full variable domain (remainder filled in from reference TRBV13 and TRBJ1-1): AAGVIQSPRHLIKEKRETATLKCYPIPRHDTVYWYQQGPGQDPQFLISFYEKMQSDKGSIPDRFSAQQFSDYHSELNMSSLELGDSALYFCASSSGASWGTEAFFGQGTRLTVV.

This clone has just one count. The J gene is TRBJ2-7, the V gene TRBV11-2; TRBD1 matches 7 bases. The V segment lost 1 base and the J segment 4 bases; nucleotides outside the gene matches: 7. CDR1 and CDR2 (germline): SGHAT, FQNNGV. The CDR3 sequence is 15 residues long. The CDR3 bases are TGTGCCAGCAGCTTAGTATTGGGACAGTTTTACGAGCAGTACTTC. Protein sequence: CASSLVLGQFYEQYF.

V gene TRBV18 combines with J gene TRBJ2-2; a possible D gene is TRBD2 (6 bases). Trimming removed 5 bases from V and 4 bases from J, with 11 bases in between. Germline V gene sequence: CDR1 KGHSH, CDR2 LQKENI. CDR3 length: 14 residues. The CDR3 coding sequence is TGTGCCAGCTCAAAAAGCGGGTTCACCGGGGAGCTGTTTTTT. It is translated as CASSKSGFTGELFF.

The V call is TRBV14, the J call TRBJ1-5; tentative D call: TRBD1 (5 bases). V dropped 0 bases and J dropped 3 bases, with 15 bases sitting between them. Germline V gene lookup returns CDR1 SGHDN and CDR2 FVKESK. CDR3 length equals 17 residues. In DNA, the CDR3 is TGTGCCAGCAGCCAAGACTTAACCCGGGACTCCAATCAGCCCCAGCATTTT. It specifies CASSQDLTRDSNQPQHF. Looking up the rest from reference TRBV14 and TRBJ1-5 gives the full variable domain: EAGVTQFPSHSVIEKGQTVTLRCDPISGHDNLYWYRRVMGKEIKFLLHFVKESKQDESGMPNNRFLAERTGGTYSTLKVQPAELEDSGVYFCASSQDLTRDSNQPQHFGDGTRLSIL.

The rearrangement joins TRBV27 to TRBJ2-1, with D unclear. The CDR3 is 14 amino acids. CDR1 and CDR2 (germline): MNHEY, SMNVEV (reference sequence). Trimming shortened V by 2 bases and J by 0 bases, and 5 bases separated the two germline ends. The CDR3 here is CASSLLDSYNEQFF. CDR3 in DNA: TGTGCCAGCAGTTTACTAGACTCCTACAATGAGCAGTTCTTC.

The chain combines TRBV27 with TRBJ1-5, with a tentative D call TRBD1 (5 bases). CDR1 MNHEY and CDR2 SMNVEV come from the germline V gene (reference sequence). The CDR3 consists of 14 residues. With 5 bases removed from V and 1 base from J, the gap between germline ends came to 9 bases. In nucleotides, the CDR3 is TGTGCCAGCAGTAGGGGTAGCAGCAATCAGCCCCAGCATTTT. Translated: CASSRGSSNQPQHF.

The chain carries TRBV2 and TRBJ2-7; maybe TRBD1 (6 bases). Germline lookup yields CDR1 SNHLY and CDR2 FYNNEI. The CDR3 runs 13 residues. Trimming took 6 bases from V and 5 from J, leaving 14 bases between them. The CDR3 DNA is TGTGCCAGCAGCGCGACGACAGGCGACGAGCAGTACTTC. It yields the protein CASSATTGDEQYF.

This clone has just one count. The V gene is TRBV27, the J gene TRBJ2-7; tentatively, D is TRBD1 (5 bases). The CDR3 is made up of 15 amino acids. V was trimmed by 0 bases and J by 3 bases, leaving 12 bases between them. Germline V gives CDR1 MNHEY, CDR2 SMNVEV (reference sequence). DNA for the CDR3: TGTGCCAGCAGTTTATCGGGCAGGGTGCGCTACGAGCAGTACTTC. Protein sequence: CASSLSGRVRYEQYF.

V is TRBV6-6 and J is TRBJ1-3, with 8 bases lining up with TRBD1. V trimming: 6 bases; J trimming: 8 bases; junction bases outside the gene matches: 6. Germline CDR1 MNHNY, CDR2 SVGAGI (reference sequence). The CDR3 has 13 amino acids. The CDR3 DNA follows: TGTGCCAGCAGACTCGGACAGGGACACACCATATATTTT. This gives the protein CASRLGQGHTIYF.

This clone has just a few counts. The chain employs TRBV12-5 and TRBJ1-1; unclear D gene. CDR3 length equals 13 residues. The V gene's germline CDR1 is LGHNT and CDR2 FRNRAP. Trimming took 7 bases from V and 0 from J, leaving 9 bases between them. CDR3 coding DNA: TGTGCTAGTGCCCTAGCGATGAACACTGAAGCTTTCTTT. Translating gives CASALAMNTEAFF.

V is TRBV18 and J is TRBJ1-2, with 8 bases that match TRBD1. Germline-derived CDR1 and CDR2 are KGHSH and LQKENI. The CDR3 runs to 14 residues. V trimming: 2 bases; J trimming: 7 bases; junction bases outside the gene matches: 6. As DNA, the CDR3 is TGTGCCAGCTCACCAGACAGGGGAGCGGGTGGCTACACCTTC. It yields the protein CASSPDRGAGGYTF.